Following are 11 T cell receptor beta chains from one sample sequenced in a study of CD8+ T cells in alopecia areata. Sequencing used cDNA as its template, made by extracting RNA and reverse transcribing it. Repertoires were generated with immunoSEQ multiplex PCR, while TCRdb's copy carries only in-frame clones and drops some. The table records approximately 210,000 clones, about 60% of them present only once. This sample's treatment: oral pan-JAK inhibitor, 5-10 mg twice daily. Source: CD4+ T cells sorted from blood, taken at week 4, from a patient treated with tofacitinib. Receptors originate from a human donor with alopecia areata.

CDR3 protein: CASSRQGADQPQHF. The CDR3 DNA is TGTGCCAGCAGTCGACAGGGGGCCGATCAGCCCCAGCATTTT. The rearrangement links TRBV28 to TRBJ1-5, with TRBD1 identical over 10 bases. Germline CDR1 reads MDHEN; CDR2 reads SYDVKM. This CDR3 has 14 amino acids. The V and J ends lost 5 bases and 5 bases, in that order; junction bases with no gene match: 3. The full variable domain, with the rest looked up from reference TRBV28 and TRBJ1-5, is DVKVTQSSRYLVKRTGEKVFLECVQDMDHENMFWYRQDPGLGLRLIYFSYDVKMKEKGDIPEGYSVSREKKERFSLILESASTNQTSMYLCASSRQGADQPQHFGDGTRLSIL.

V and J are TRBV18 and TRBJ2-5; 7 bases map to TRBD2. The CDR3 totals 14 residues. Germline values: CDR1 KGHSH, CDR2 LQKENI. V was clipped by 2 bases and J by 3 bases; unmatched bases: 3. DNA for the CDR3: TGTGCCAGCTCACCAATTCTAGCGGAAGAGACCCAGTACTTC. Translated: CASSPILAEETQYF. Variable domain in full (rest from reference TRBV18 and TRBJ2-5): NAGVMQNPRHLVRRRGQEARLRCSPMKGHSHVYWYRQLPEEGLKFMVYLQKENIIDESGMPKERFSAEFPKEGPSILRIQQVVRGDSAAYFCASSPILAEETQYFGPGTRLLVL.

The rearrangement links TRBV5-1 to TRBJ1-1; D uncertain. The CDR3 is made up of 14 amino acids. The ends were cut back, 0 bases at V and 1 base at J, with 7 bases in the middle. Germline-derived CDR1 and CDR2 are SGHRS and YFSETQ. In DNA, the CDR3 is TGCGCCAGCAGCTTGGAGGCGGAGAACACTGAAGCTTTCTTT. Its translation is CASSLEAENTEAFF.

This clone was seen a handful of times. This chain joins TRBV5-1 and TRBJ1-1; 7 bases align to TRBD1. The V segment lost 5 bases and the J segment 1 base; nucleotides outside the gene matches: 5. The CDR3 runs to 14 residues. Germline CDR1 SGHRS, CDR2 YFSETQ. The CDR3 spells CASRPQGQNTEAFF. The CDR3 coding sequence is TGCGCCAGCAGGCCACAGGGGCAGAACACTGAAGCTTTCTTT.

This chain uses TRBV28 with TRBJ2-5; possible D gene TRBD1, 5 bases. This CDR3 is built from 12 residues. From germline, CDR1 is MDHEN and CDR2 SYDVKM. V was shortened by 7 bases and J by 2 bases, with 8 bases between the two germline ends. The CDR3: CASKSGQETQYF. CDR3 in DNA: TGTGCCAGCAAATCAGGGCAAGAGACCCAGTACTTC.

This chain links TRBV7-6 with TRBJ2-7, with D perhaps matching TRBD1 or TRBD2 (5 bases each). The CDR3 is made up of 15 amino acids. V dropped 5 bases and J dropped 0 bases, with 14 bases sitting between them. The germline CDR1 and CDR2 sequences are SGHVS and FNYEAQ. The CDR3 loop reads CASSPAGGASYEQYF. CDR3 sequence (DNA): TGTGCCAGCAGCCCGGCGGGTGGGGCCTCCTACGAGCAGTACTTC.

This clone was observed a handful of times. The chain has TRBV28 and TRBJ2-5, with D perhaps matching TRBD2 (5 bases). V lost 3 bases, J lost 1 base, and 9 bases lay in between. This CDR3 contains 14 residues. From germline, CDR1 is MDHEN and CDR2 SYDVKM. CDR3 region: CASSFPGIQETQYF. CDR3 nucleotides: TGTGCCAGCAGTTTCCCCGGGATCCAAGAGACCCAGTACTTC.

The CDR3, as DNA: TGTGCCTGGAGCCCATGGGGACAGGGGGCGGATGATTTCTATGGCTACACCTTC. This gives the protein CAWSPWGQGADDFYGYTF. This chain connects TRBV30 to TRBJ1-2, with 12 bases lining up with TRBD1. Per the germline V gene, CDR1 is GTSNPN and CDR2 is SVGIG (reference sequence). Unmatched junction bases numbered 15, after V lost 3 bases and J lost 4 bases. The CDR3 loop spans 18 amino acids.

CDR3 residues: CSAASGGGETQYF. CDR3 sequence (DNA): TGCAGCGCGGCATCGGGGGGCGGAGAGACCCAGTACTTC. J is TRBJ2-5 and V is TRBV29-1; maybe TRBD2 (7 bases). The V end lost 7 bases, the J end lost 4 bases, and 16 bases lay between the germline ends. The CDR3 runs 13 residues. From germline, CDR1 is SQVTM and CDR2 ANQGSEA.

The chain is built from TRBV4-2 and TRBJ1-6, with D maybe TRBD1 (5 bases). This CDR3 contains 13 residues. V lost 3 bases and J lost 11, with 11 bases in between. CDR1 and CDR2 (germline): LGHNA, YNFKEQ. The CDR3 spells CASSQETEAPLHF. CDR3 in DNA: TGTGCCAGCAGCCAGGAGACAGAGGCACCCCTCCACTTT.

CDR3 region: CASSHQRGGDEQYF. CDR3 nucleotide sequence: TGCGCCAGCAGCCATCAGCGGGGGGGCGACGAGCAGTACTTC. The rearrangement joins TRBV4-1 to TRBJ2-7, with 10 bases fitting TRBD2. The germline V gene encodes CDR1 MGHRA and CDR2 YSYEKL. The CDR3 covers 14 residues. The J segment lost 5 bases and the V segment lost 3 bases, leaving 4 bases of the junction unmatched.